Each of the 3 T cell receptor beta chains below was sequenced from the same sample in a study of T cell responses to AZD1222 COVID-19 vaccine. Method: immunoSEQ multiplex PCR; TCRdb's copy keeps in-frame clones and lacks some. The sample records some 86,000 clones, around nine tenths being singletons. The sample consisted of peripheral blood, taken 28 days after the second AZD1222 dose. Source of these receptors: an adult who received the AZD1222 COVID-19 vaccine.

The gene calls are TRBV24-1 and TRBJ2-5, with D unresolved. The V end lost 8 bases, the J end lost 4 bases, and 10 bases lay between the germline ends. Germline lookup yields CDR1 KGHDR and CDR2 SFDVKD. This CDR3 has 12 residues. Here the CDR3 DNA reads TGTGCCACCATGGGCGGAACAGAGACCCAGTACTTC. This codes for CATMGGTETQYF.

This chain links TRBV2 with TRBJ2-3, with 10 bases matching TRBD1. Looked up from germline, CDR1 is SNHLY and CDR2 is FYNNEI. This CDR3 region has 15 residues. The ends lost 6 bases at V and 4 bases at J; junction bases unmatched: 7. The CDR3 DNA reads as TGTGCCAGCAGGGACAGGGGGGATCGGTCAGATACGCAGTATTTT. Translating gives CASRDRGDRSDTQYF.

V gene TRBV24-1 combines with J gene TRBJ2-1; D might be TRBD2 (6 bases). Germline V gives CDR1 KGHDR, CDR2 SFDVKD. The CDR3 length is 15 residues. V was cut by 7 bases and J by 6 bases, with 18 bases left in between. The CDR3 DNA reads as TGTGCCACCAGCGAGTTGGGAGGAGTACGCAATGAGCAGTTCTTC. It yields the protein CATSELGGVRNEQFF.